One and the same sample provided the 30 T cell receptor beta chains below, sequenced in a study of T cells in Graves' hyperthyroidism and ophthalmopathy. Amplification of TCR beta CDR3 regions was performed using RNA transcripts as template. Primed by the HTBI set, a first-round RT-PCR was run on the TCR CDR3. Via MiXCR, TCRdb re-called the multiplex PCR reads, giving one row per CDR3 protein. Of fewer than 850,000 distinct CDR3 sequences in the sample, roughly 17% were seen once. Sequences were obtained from blood. These TCRs come from a man in his fifties or sixties with Graves' hyperthyroidism.

The chain employs TRBV2 and TRBJ2-3, with D possibly being TRBD2 (6 bases). The germline gives CDR1 SNHLY, CDR2 FYNNEI. CDR3 length: 13 residues. The CDR3 nucleotides read TGTGCGACGGGTAGCGGAAGCACAGATACGCAGTATTTT. It translates to CATGSGSTDTQYF. The full variable domain, its missing parts supplied by reference TRBV2 and TRBJ2-3, is EPEVTQTPSHQVTQMGQEVILRCVPISNHLYFYWYRQILGQKVEFLVSFYNNEISEKSEIFDDQFSVERPDGSNFTLKIRSTKLEDSAMYFCATGSGSTDTQYFGPGTRLTVL.

In this sample, this clonotype turned up once. A much larger clone sits a single nucleotide away, making a read error possible. The rearrangement links TRBV12-3 or TRBV12-4 to TRBJ2-1; unclear D gene. The CDR3 runs 15 residues. The CDR3 reads CASSLDQVAGNEQLF. CDR3 sequence (DNA): TGTGCCAGCAGTCTGGACCAGGTAGCCGGCAATGAGCAGCTCTTC.

There are many counts of this clonotype. The chain combines TRBV24-1 with TRBJ1-2; tentatively, D is TRBD1 (5 bases). Trimming shortened V by 3 bases and J by 6 bases, and 10 bases separated the two germline ends. Germline V gene lookup returns CDR1 KGHDR and CDR2 SFDVKD. The CDR3 is 13 amino acids. The CDR3 coding sequence is TGTGCCACCAGTGATGGGACGACAGATGGCTACACCTTC. Translated, it gives CATSDGTTDGYTF.

In this sample, this clonotype turned up many times. CDR3 coding DNA: TGTGCCAGCAGGACTAGCGGTGAGACCTACGAGCAGTACTTC. Translated: CASRTSGETYEQYF. The chain is built from TRBV12-3 or TRBV12-4 and TRBJ2-7; 9 bases fit TRBD2. This CDR3 spans 14 amino acids. Losses at the gene ends were 6 bases for V and 2 bases for J; bases not matched to a gene: 5.

This clonotype appeared many times. The V gene is TRBV11-2, the J gene TRBJ2-7, with 8 bases aligning to TRBD2. Unmatched junction bases numbered 9, after V lost 5 bases and J lost 0 bases. The length of the CDR3 is 16 residues. Germline CDR1 reads SGHAT; CDR2 reads FQNNGV. The CDR3 nucleotides read TGTGCCAGCAGCCAGCGGAGTAGCGGGACCTCCTACGAGCAGTACTTC. It encodes CASSQRSSGTSYEQYF.

The chain joins TRBV4-1 to TRBJ2-1; D unclear. The CDR3 contains 16 residues. Germline V lookup: CDR1 MGHRA, CDR2 YSYEKL. V lost 2 bases to trimming and J lost 2 bases, with 13 bases between them. CDR3 sequence (DNA): TGCGCCAGCAGCCAAAACCCTGACGGAGCCTACAATGAGCAGTTCTTC. This codes for CASSQNPDGAYNEQFF.

The chain combines TRBV6-1 with TRBJ1-1; D remains unclear. V lost 6 bases and J lost 7, with 18 bases in between. CDR1 is MNHNS and CDR2 is SASEGT in the germline V gene. The CDR3 has 14 residues. In nucleotides, the CDR3 is TGTGCCAGCAGCGACCCCCCACAGTTATTTGAAGCTTTCTTT. Translated, it gives CASSDPPQLFEAFF.

On this clonotype: An end of the junction differs from the germline gene, which may be a read error. The chain has TRBV5-1 and TRBJ1-1; 8 bases map to TRBD1. The V gene's germline CDR1 is SGHRS and CDR2 YFSETQ. There are 14 residues in the CDR3. This CDR3 is CTSSFGTGNTEAFF. Here the CDR3 DNA reads TGCACCAGCAGCTTCGGGACAGGAAACACTGAAGCTTTCTTT.

A word on this clonotype: Being one base from a much bigger clone, this may be a read error. CDR3 DNA: TGTGCCAGCAGTTACCCTCTCGGCGGGTCGTACCAAGAGGCCCAGTACTTC. This encodes CASSYPLGGSYQEAQYF. The rearrangement uses TRBV6-2 or TRBV6-3 and TRBJ2-5, with TRBD2 as a possible D gene (5 bases). The CDR3 runs 17 residues. Germline-derived CDR1 and CDR2 are MNHEY and SVGEGT.

This clonotype was recorded a few times. This chain links TRBV5-1 with TRBJ2-3; no firm D call. Looked up from germline, CDR1 is SGHRS and CDR2 is YFSETQ. The CDR3 consists of 14 residues. V lost 8 bases to trimming and J lost 2 bases, with 15 bases between them. CDR3 loop: CASSHEGPTDTQYF. In nucleotides, the CDR3 is TGCGCCAGTAGCCACGAAGGCCCCACAGATACGCAGTATTTT.

This clonotype was detected many times. The genes are TRBV24-1 and TRBJ1-1; no clear D. V shed 2 bases and J shed 5 bases, with 8 bases lying between them. This CDR3 region has 13 residues. From germline, CDR1 is KGHDR and CDR2 SFDVKD. The CDR3 is CATSDSEETEAFF. The CDR3 coding sequence is TGTGCCACCAGTGATTCGGAAGAAACTGAAGCTTTCTTT.

This clonotype appeared many times. V and J are TRBV28 and TRBJ1-2; D gene unclear. The CDR3 has 13 amino acids. The V gene's germline CDR1 is MDHEN and CDR2 SYDVKM. Trimming removed 6 bases from V and 2 bases from J, with 10 bases in between. This CDR3 reads CASRRTVNYGYTF. The DNA for the CDR3 is TGTGCCAGCAGGAGGACGGTGAACTATGGCTACACCTTC.

This clonotype was seen at least ten times. This chain links TRBV28 with TRBJ1-2; 7 nucleotides agree with TRBD1. This CDR3 is built from 14 residues. V was clipped by 2 bases and J by 8 bases; unmatched bases: 8. Germline assignment: CDR1 MDHEN and CDR2 SYDVKM. CDR3 sequence (DNA): TGTGCCAGCAGTTTAATCGACAGGGTATTAGGCTACACCTTC. Encoded protein: CASSLIDRVLGYTF.

This clonotype was counted only a few times. The chain joins TRBV6-5 to TRBJ1-4, with 10 positions matching TRBD1. CDR1 is MNHEY and CDR2 is SVGAGI in the germline V gene. After removal of 4 bases from V and 8 bases from J, the junction contained 7 bases not matched to a gene. The CDR3 contains 15 residues. The chain's CDR3 is CASSLGGTGVEKLFF. Here the CDR3 DNA reads TGTGCCAGCAGTTTAGGTGGGACAGGGGTCGAAAAACTGTTTTTT.

J is TRBJ2-3 and V is TRBV6-5, with 11 positions matching TRBD1. Germline V gene sequence: CDR1 MNHEY, CDR2 SVGAGI. The CDR3 consists of 15 residues. The V and J ends lost 2 bases and 6 bases, in that order; junction bases with no gene match: 4. The CDR3 protein is CASSYTGTGGDTQYF. Here the CDR3 DNA reads TGTGCCAGCAGTTACACCGGGACAGGGGGGGATACGCAGTATTTT.

This clonotype was observed at least ten times. This chain connects TRBV12-3 or TRBV12-4 to TRBJ1-1; D is possibly TRBD1 (5 bases). The CDR3 is made up of 12 amino acids. V was pared by 11 bases and J by 0 bases, with 10 bases between. CDR3 sequence reads: CASSRVNTEAFF. The CDR3 DNA reads as TGTGCCTCGAGCAGGGTGAACACTGAAGCTTTCTTT.

This clonotype was seen many times. The J gene is TRBJ1-3, the V gene TRBV19, with D perhaps matching TRBD1 (6 bases). The CDR3 covers 15 residues. V was pared by 5 bases and J by 2 bases, with 13 bases between. The germline CDR1 and CDR2 sequences are LNHDA and SQIVND (reference sequence). CDR3 loop: CASSFTGWTGNTIYF. The CDR3 nucleotides read TGTGCCAGTAGTTTCACAGGGTGGACTGGAAACACCATATATTTT.

This clonotype was detected ten times or more. The V gene is TRBV12-3 or TRBV12-4, the J gene TRBJ2-5; no clear D gene. This CDR3 region has 13 residues. Trimming left V 5 bases short and J 5 bases short, with 12 bases between. The CDR3 bases are TGTGCCAGCAGTCCCCGGTCTGGGGAGACCCAGTACTTC. It codes for CASSPRSGETQYF.

This clonotype was seen repeatedly, ten times or more. V and J are TRBV7-9 and TRBJ2-3, with 13 bases that match TRBD2. Germline assignment: CDR1 SEHNR and CDR2 FQNEAQ (reference sequence). The CDR3 runs 16 residues. Trimming at V came to 2 bases and at J to 5 bases, leaving 4 bases not matched to a gene. Here the CDR3 reads CASSLLLAGGRDTQYF. Written as DNA, the CDR3 is TGTGCCAGCAGCTTATTACTAGCGGGAGGGAGAGATACGCAGTATTTT.

The chain carries TRBV3-1 and TRBJ2-1, with TRBD2 matching over 9 bases. The CDR3 has 14 amino acids. The germline V gene has CDR1 LGHDT and CDR2 YNNKEL (reference sequence). Unmatched junction bases numbered 7, after V lost 4 bases and J lost 9 bases. The CDR3 loop is CASSPSGLASEQFF. In DNA form, the CDR3 reads TGTGCCAGCAGCCCCTCGGGACTAGCAAGTGAGCAGTTCTTC.

This clonotype was observed a handful of times. The rearrangement uses TRBV29-1 and TRBJ1-3; the D is unclear. V was trimmed by 2 bases and J by 0 bases, leaving 8 bases between them. Germline CDR1 and CDR2: SQVTM and ANQGSEA. The CDR3 extends over 14 amino acids. The CDR3 spells CSVESVLSGNTIYF. CDR3 DNA: TGCAGCGTTGAATCCGTCCTCTCTGGAAACACCATATATTTT.

The table lists this clonotype with many counts. The chain has TRBV20-1 and TRBJ1-2, with a weak D call TRBD1 (6 bases). The CDR3 is made up of 9 amino acids. Germline lookup yields CDR1 DFQATT and CDR2 SNEGSKA (reference sequence). The CDR3 nucleotides read TGCAGGGGGGGGCAGGGCTACACCTTC. Protein sequence: CRGGQGYTF.

This clonotype was seen many times. The rearrangement links TRBV10-3 to TRBJ2-1, with 7 positions matching TRBD2. The J segment lost 7 bases and the V segment lost 5 bases, leaving 11 bases of the junction unmatched. This CDR3 has 15 amino acids. CDR1 is ENHRY, CDR2 SYGVKD, per germline. The DNA for the CDR3 is TGTGCCATCAGTCTGCGGGAGCTGGAAAGAAATGAGCAGTTCTTC. It translates to CAISLRELERNEQFF.

The chain combines TRBV19 with TRBJ2-1; D unresolved. Trimming pared 5 bases from V and 8 bases from J, leaving 10 bases between. The CDR3 spans 12 residues. The germline V gene encodes CDR1 LNHDA and CDR2 SQIVND (reference sequence). CDR3 amino acids: CASSFKMYEQFF. The CDR3 nucleotides are TGTGCCAGTAGTTTCAAAATGTATGAGCAGTTCTTC. Filled out from reference TRBV19 and TRBJ2-1, the complete variable domain reads DGGITQSPKYLFRKEGQNVTLSCEQNLNHDAMYWYRQDPGQGLRLIYYSQIVNDFQKGDIAEGYSVSREKKESFPLTVTSAQKNPTAFYLCASSFKMYEQFFGPGTRLTVL.

Notes on this clonotype: This clone may be a read error of a much larger clone one base away. This chain connects TRBV28 to TRBJ1-6; 11 bases map to TRBD1. This CDR3 region has 16 residues. Germline V lookup: CDR1 MDHEN, CDR2 SYDVKM. CDR3 nucleotide sequence: TGTGTCAGCAGGACAGGGGGCTCCTCCTATAATTCACCCCTCCACTTT. The encoded protein is CVSRTGGSSYNSPLHF.

This clonotype was counted many times. The CDR3, as DNA: TGTGCCAGCAGCTTAACCCGGGACAGGGGGACTGAAGCTTTCTTT. Translating it yields CASSLTRDRGTEAFF. This chain connects TRBV7-8 to TRBJ1-1, with TRBD1 matching 11 bases. After removal of 2 bases from V and 5 bases from J, the junction contained 4 bases not matched to a gene. Germline V gives CDR1 SGHVS, CDR2 FQNEAQ. The CDR3 is 15 amino acids.

This clonotype was observed at least ten times. V and J are TRBV20-1 and TRBJ2-7; TRBD2 matches 13 bases. V was pared by 0 bases and J by 4 bases, with 3 bases of the junction left unmatched. This CDR3 has 15 residues. The germline V gene has CDR1 DFQATT and CDR2 SNEGSKA (reference sequence). The CDR3 DNA sequence: TGCAGTGCTAGAGATCCGACTAGCGGGAGGTACGAGCAGTACTTC. Protein: CSARDPTSGRYEQYF.

This rearrangement joins TRBV13 to TRBJ2-3; the D is unclear. The CDR3 has 14 amino acids. The germline V gene encodes CDR1 PRHDT and CDR2 FYEKMQ (reference sequence). Trimming removed 0 bases from V and 2 bases from J, with 6 bases in between. Here the CDR3 DNA reads TGTGCCAGCAGCTTAGGGGGATTCACAGATACGCAGTATTTT. Translating gives CASSLGGFTDTQYF.

This clonotype was seen many times. The chain's CDR3 is CASSWVRGDTEAFF. CDR3 sequence (DNA): TGTGCCAGCAGCTGGGTTAGAGGGGACACTGAAGCTTTCTTT. V usage is TRBV27 and J usage is TRBJ1-1, with D possibly TRBD1 on 5 matching bases. The CDR3 is 14 residues long. Germline CDR1 MNHEY, CDR2 SMNVEV (reference sequence). V lost 6 bases, J lost 3 bases, and 14 bases lay in between.

The chain is built from TRBV7-9 and TRBJ1-3; D unresolved. The CDR3 has 17 amino acids. Per the germline V gene, CDR1 is SEHNR and CDR2 is FQNEAQ (reference sequence). V lost 4 bases and J lost 7, with 23 bases in between. The CDR3 DNA reads as TGTGCCAGCAGCTCACCCCTATCGGAGGTCTCACCCAACACCATATATTTT. It encodes CASSSPLSEVSPNTIYF.